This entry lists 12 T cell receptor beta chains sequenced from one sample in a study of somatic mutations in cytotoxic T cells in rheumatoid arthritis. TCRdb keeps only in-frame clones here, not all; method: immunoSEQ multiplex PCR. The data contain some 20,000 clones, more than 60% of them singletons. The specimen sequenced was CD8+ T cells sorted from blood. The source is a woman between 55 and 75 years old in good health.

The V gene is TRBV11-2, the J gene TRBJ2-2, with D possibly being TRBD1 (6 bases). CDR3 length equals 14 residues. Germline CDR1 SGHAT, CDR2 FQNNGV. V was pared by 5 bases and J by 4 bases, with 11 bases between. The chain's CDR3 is CASSRTVSTGELFF. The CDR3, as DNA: TGTGCCAGCAGCCGGACAGTGAGCACCGGGGAGCTGTTTTTT. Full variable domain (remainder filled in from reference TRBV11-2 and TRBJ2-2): EAGVAQSPRYKIIEKRQSVAFWCNPISGHATLYWYQQILGQGPKLLIQFQNNGVVDDSQLPKDRFSAERLKGVDSTLKIQPAKLEDSAVYLCASSRTVSTGELFFGEGSRLTVL.

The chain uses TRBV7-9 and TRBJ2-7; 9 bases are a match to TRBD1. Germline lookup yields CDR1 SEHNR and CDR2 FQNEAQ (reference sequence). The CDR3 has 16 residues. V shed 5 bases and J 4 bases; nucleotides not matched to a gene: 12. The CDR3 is CASSLTGTGTFYEQYF. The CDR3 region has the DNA TGTGCCAGCAGCCTGACCGGGACAGGGACTTTTTACGAGCAGTACTTC.

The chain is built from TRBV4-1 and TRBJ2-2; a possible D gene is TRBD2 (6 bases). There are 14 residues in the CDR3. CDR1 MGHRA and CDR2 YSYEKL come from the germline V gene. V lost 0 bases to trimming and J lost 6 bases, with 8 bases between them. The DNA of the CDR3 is TGCGCCAGCAGCCAAGATTGGGGGGCCGGGGAGCTGTTTTTT. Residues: CASSQDWGAGELFF.

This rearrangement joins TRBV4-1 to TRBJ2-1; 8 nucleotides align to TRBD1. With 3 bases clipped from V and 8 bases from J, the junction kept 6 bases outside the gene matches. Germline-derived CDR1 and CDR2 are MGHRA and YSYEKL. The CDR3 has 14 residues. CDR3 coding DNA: TGCGCCAGCAGCCACCCGGACAGGGATGATGAGCAGTTCTTC. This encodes CASSHPDRDDEQFF.

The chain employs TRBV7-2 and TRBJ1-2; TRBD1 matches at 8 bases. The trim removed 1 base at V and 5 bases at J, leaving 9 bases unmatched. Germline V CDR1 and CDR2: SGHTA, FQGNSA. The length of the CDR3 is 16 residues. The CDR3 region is CASSLEPSGQGYGYTF. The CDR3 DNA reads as TGTGCCAGCAGCTTAGAACCTTCAGGACAGGGTTATGGCTACACCTTC.

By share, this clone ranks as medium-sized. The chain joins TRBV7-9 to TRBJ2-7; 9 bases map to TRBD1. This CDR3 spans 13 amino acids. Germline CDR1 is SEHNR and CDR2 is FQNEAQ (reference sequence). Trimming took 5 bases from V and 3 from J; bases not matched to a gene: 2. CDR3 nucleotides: TGTGCCAGCAGCGGACAGGGGCACTACGAGCAGTACTTC. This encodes CASSGQGHYEQYF.

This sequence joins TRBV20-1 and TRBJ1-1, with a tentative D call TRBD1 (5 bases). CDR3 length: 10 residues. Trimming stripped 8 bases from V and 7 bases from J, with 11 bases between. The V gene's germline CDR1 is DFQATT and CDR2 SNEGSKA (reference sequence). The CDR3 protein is CSTRQNEAFF. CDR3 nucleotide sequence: TGCAGTACCCGACAGAATGAAGCTTTCTTT.

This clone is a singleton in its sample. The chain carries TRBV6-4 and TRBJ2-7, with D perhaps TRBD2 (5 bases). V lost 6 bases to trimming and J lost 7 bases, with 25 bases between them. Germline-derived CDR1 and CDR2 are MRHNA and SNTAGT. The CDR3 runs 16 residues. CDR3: CASRRDCGGGWGEQYF. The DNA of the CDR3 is TGTGCCAGCAGGCGCGACTGTGGCGGAGGATGGGGAGAGCAGTACTTC.

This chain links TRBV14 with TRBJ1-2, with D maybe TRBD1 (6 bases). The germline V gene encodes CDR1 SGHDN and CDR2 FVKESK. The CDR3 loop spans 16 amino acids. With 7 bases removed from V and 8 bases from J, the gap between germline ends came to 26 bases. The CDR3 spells CASTLTPDGGLGGYTF. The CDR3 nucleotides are TGTGCCAGCACCCTCACTCCCGACGGGGGCCTCGGCGGCTACACCTTC.

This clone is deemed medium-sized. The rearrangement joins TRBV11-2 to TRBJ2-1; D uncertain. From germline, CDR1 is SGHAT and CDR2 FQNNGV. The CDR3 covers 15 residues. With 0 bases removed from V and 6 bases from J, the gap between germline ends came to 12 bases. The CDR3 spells CASSLDFGQVNEQFF. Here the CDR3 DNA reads TGTGCCAGCAGCTTAGACTTCGGGCAGGTCAATGAGCAGTTCTTC.

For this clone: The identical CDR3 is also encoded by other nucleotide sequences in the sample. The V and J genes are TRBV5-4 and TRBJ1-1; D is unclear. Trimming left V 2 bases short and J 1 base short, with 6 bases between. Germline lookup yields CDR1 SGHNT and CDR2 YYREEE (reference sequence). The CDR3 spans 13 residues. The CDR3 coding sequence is TGTGCCAGCAGCTTTCGGCAGAACACTGAAGCTTTCTTT. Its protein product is CASSFRQNTEAFF. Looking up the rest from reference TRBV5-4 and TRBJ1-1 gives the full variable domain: ETGVTQSPTHLIKTRGQQVTLRCSSQSGHNTVSWYQQALGQGPQFIFQYYREEENGRGNFPPRFSGLQFPNYSSELNVNALELDDSALYLCASSFRQNTEAFFGQGTRLTVV.

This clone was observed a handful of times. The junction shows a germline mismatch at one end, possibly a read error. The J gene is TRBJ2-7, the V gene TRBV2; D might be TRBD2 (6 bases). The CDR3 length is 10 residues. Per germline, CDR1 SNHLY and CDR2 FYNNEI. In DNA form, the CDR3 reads TGTGCCAGCAGTGAAAGTGGAGGGCGCTTC. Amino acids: CASSESGGRF.